These T cell receptor beta chains were read from a single sample in a study of blood T cell repertoires in COVID-19. The table came from immunoSEQ multiplex PCR; TCRdb's copy has only in-frame clones and leaves some out. The sample has some 320,000 clones; over 85% are singletons. Specimen: PBMCs or T cells enriched from blood (not recorded which). The receptors derive from a woman aged 45-60 years who had been exposed to COVID-19. CDR3s leave out the opening cysteine and the closing phenylalanine or tryptophan. Each record gives: clone size, J gene, V gene, CDR3 protein. Part of the rows lack a size; the others show once, few, many or a class for expanded clones.

few,TRBJ2-5,TRBV7-7,ASSLGQGLGETQY
.,TRBJ1-5,TRBV11-2,ASSLAGNQPQH
.,TRBJ2-1,TRBV28,ASSRGQGALVNEQF
.,TRBJ1-4,TRBV4-1,ASSQVGQGALREKLF
.,TRBJ2-3,TRBV7-2,ASSLAGGGFSDTQY
.,TRBJ1-6,TRBV18,ASSPFGQGGSSYNSPLH
.,TRBJ1-5,TRBV7-9,ASGYDGENQH
.,TRBJ2-5,TRBV24-1,ATSDRTSGSRETQY
once,TRBJ1-2,TRBV11-1,ASSAGLSTYGYT
.,TRBJ1-5,TRBV30,AWSVGGQGLGYSNQPQH
.,TRBJ1-6,TRBV28,ASSSSGGGLSPLH
.,TRBJ2-5,TRBV12-5,ASGSQLAGEDQETQY
.,TRBJ2-2,TRBV5-1,ASSRTGAVGELF
.,TRBJ2-7,TRBV3-1/TRBV3-2,ASSIRQGAGAEQY
few,TRBJ2-5,TRBV5-1,ASSPYRAREETQY
once,TRBJ2-1,TRBV3-1/TRBV3-2,ASSLHPGEDNEQF
.,TRBJ2-2,TRBV18,ASSPRRGQGAMDTGELF
few,TRBJ1-4,TRBV29-1,SGQYRGELF
.,TRBJ1-2,TRBV10-3,AISESGLKNYGYT
.,TRBJ2-7,TRBV3-1/TRBV3-2,ASSRGPRRDLSYEQY
.,TRBJ1-1,TRBV28,ASITGRLEAF
.,TRBJ1-6,TRBV5-5,ASSHGGGTGYNSPLH
.,TRBJ1-2,TRBV10-1,ASKGQNYGYT
.,TRBJ1-5,TRBV6-1,ASSGQGAYSNQPQH
once,TRBJ2-7,TRBV7-9,ASSPPRGDRAYEQY
.,TRBJ2-3,TRBV24-1,ATGHLSGRGSTDTQY
.,TRBJ2-5,TRBV28,ASSPQDRGRKTQY
.,TRBJ2-6,TRBV19,ASSASRGQGYGANVLT
.,TRBJ2-2,TRBV11-3,ASSPGGRNTGELF
.,TRBJ1-2,TRBV11-2,ASSLSDRANYGYT
few,TRBJ1-3,TRBV3-1/TRBV3-2,ASSRDRASLSGNTIY
.,TRBJ1-5,TRBV5-4,ASSVTGHRGVSSNQPQH
once,TRBJ2-2,TRBV9,ASRNTGVELF
few,TRBJ2-2,TRBV5-6,ASSYKGTGTDGELF
.,TRBJ2-1,TRBV2,ASSEGSPAGL
.,TRBJ2-1,TRBV20-1,SAIDTGIYNEQF
.,TRBJ2-2,TRBV9,ASSTGTVNTGELF
.,TRBJ1-2,TRBV10-3,ATTGDLALYGYT
.,TRBJ1-1,TRBV28,ASSLSYTEAF
once,TRBJ2-7,TRBV3-1/TRBV3-2,ASSQVAGKSYEQY
.,TRBJ1-1,TRBV5-6,ASSLMTGGDLNTEAF
.,TRBJ1-5,TRBV28,ASSQQWGQIQPQH
few,TRBJ2-7,TRBV28,ASTAGAFSSYEQY
.,TRBJ1-2,TRBV2,ASTTTGTGSGYT
.,TRBJ2-7,TRBV29-1,SDRGCYEQY
.,TRBJ2-7,TRBV9,ASSVDSGWAYEQY
.,TRBJ2-1,TRBV7-2,ASRPTFGREVDNEQF
once,TRBJ1-4,TRBV28,ASSLWTGTGFTEKLF
few,TRBJ1-2,TRBV19,ASSRQAPENYGYT
few,TRBJ1-5,TRBV18,ASSPSGGNQPQH
once,TRBJ2-7,TRBV27,ASSFRGLINEQY
.,TRBJ1-2,TRBV7-2,ASSFIGYT
once,TRBJ2-1,TRBV20-1,SALRRAQF
.,TRBJ2-1,TRBV5-1,ASRTNGFYNEQF